This T cell receptor beta chain came from a study of cytomegalovirus exposure and HLA in healthy donors (TCRdb year 2017). Regarding the study in general: According to an earlier analysis of several hundred of the donors, about 179 million T cells yielded over 100 million unique TCR beta sequences and roughly 280 Gb of sequence data. On average, roughly 250,000 unique TCR beta nucleotide sequences were sequenced per donor among more than 350 genotyped donors of the cohort, with around 19% of those sequences being non-productive. All discovery cohort repertoires had been generated on a single sequencing platform. An early release covering around 630 HLA-typed donors comprised roughly 300 gigabases of sequencing data and around 80 million unique TCR sequences. A later analysis re-analyzed previously published TCR beta repertoires from roughly 630 donors and added high-resolution HLA genotyping to study TCR occurrence patterns. An earlier analysis of roughly 580 of the donors used high-throughput TCR beta sequencing to judge whether each TCR beta V gene segment behaved as functional or pseudogenic. High-throughput TCR immunosequencing, statistical association of individual TCRs with disease status, and machine learning were combined to predict cytomegalovirus infection status. Of the 300 to 500 genotyped donors, less than 90% were placed in the genetic ancestry cluster associated with self-reported Caucasian donors. The later analysis used no new phenotypic data to find candidate immune exposures, relying instead on TCR beta sequences and their occurrence across donors. Class I and class II HLA loci were covered by the typing at four-digit resolution. Five DR-DQ haplotypes were handled as single units for association and clustering because linkage in the cohort was strong. The number of typed donors differed by locus: roughly 629-630 for A, B, C, DRB1 and DQB1; 522 for DQA1; some 610 for DPA1; and some 450 for DPB1. Genome-wide SNP genotypes for about 65% of the roughly 670 donors were used in a later genetic analysis, which treated that subset as a discovery cohort. The aim of the study was to test whether cataloging public T cell receptors could identify signatures of past pathogen exposure. Along with the approximately 620-subject first cohort, a separate validation cohort of over a hundred different subjects was used. Donor age, sex, ethnicity and CMV serostatus were compiled alongside the repertoire data. The T cell repertoires of 670 or so subjects were profiled by immunosequencing and related to cytomegalovirus serostatus.

Points the paper makes about the study in general: This cohort had only TCR beta chains sequenced, and the lack of alpha or paired-chain data limited which features could be detected. In both the original and validation cohorts, the classifier was reported to diagnose cytomegalovirus status with high specificity and sensitivity. It was suggested by the authors that the approach could potentially be generalized to other disease states and immunological phenotypes. According to a later analysis, most CMV-associated TCR beta chains appeared to be HLA-restricted, and the HLA associations seemed to be driven largely by CMV exposure. At a false discovery rate of 0.05, a later analysis linked under 20,000 TCR beta sequences to specific HLA alleles. A later analysis found that HLA-associated TCR beta chains were more clonally expanded and had lower generation probabilities than equally common non-associated chains. Linkage disequilibrium might explain the correlated functional status among segregating V segments, but an unknown experimental factor could not be ruled out. Because counts were too low, some 17 rarely observed V segments, including chromosome 9 orphons, were excluded from the earlier analysis of several hundred of the donors. An association between a missense DCLRE1C variant and V-gene and J-gene trimming of TCR beta chains was found in a later genetic analysis and replicated in an independent cohort. In vitro tests confirmed that a few of the cytomegalovirus-associated TCR beta chains recognize cytomegalovirus antigens. When HLA alleles, especially DR and DQ, strongly co-occurred, attributing TCR associations to individual alleles was difficult. A cluster of highly shared sequence variants was judged likely to be a technical artifact of the sequencing pipeline. In a later analysis, several top co-occurrence clusters were reported to appear linked to parvovirus B19, influenza, CMV and Epstein-Barr virus. In the study, around 160 TCR beta chains were listed as associated with cytomegalovirus. Broadly in line with IMGT annotations, most TCR beta V segments showed up in productive rearrangements about 87% or about 30% of the time in an earlier analysis of several hundred of the donors. A further reported finding was that TCR beta sequences accurately predicted the HLA-A and HLA-B alleles for most subjects in the first cohort. Because HLA typing was missing for some donors at each locus, association tests included only the typed subset. Presence/absence analyses assumed roughly uniform sequencing depth across donors, an assumption that may not hold. A later genetic analysis reported fewer N-insertions in productive TCRs among donors in an Asian-associated ancestry cluster than the roughly 670-donor mean. According to a later analysis, TCR association rates differed among HLA loci, with DRB1 alleles showing the most associated TCRs and HLA-C alleles showing the fewest. For the cohort, immune exposure information was limited to CMV serostatus. While some public TCRs were present in many individuals, most TCR sequences turned up only very rarely across donors.

A note on this clone: The clone's antigen remains unknown. It has no much larger one-base neighbor in the sample; base qualities were not kept.

The cohort comprised some 680 healthy bone marrow donors. Cohort members were all nominally healthy when sampled, although unrecorded immune exposures were likely present. The donor tested CMV seropositive, placing the donor among the 289 seropositive members of the cohort. Every donor gave a peripheral blood sample, and the peripheral blood mononuclear cells from that sample were used for TCR beta sequencing. Genomic DNA extraction from the blood cell samples was performed with the Qiagen DNeasy Blood Extraction Kit. The library was built by means of the immunoSEQ multiplex PCR assay. For the multiplex PCR, a mixture combining 60 forward primers for TCR Vbeta segments and 13 reverse primers for TCR Jbeta segments was used. A multiplex PCR assay on genomic DNA amplified the CDR3 region of rearranged TCR beta genes. The amplified TCR beta libraries were sequenced on the Illumina HiSeq System as 87-base-pair reads. In the source study's methods: Across the roughly 600 repertoires, a later analysis counted around 80 million unique TCR beta chains, around 11 million of which were shared by at least two donors. Raw reads were error-corrected and collapsed into unique sequences by a nearest-neighbor algorithm in which closely related sequences were merged to remove PCR and sequencing errors. Alignment of CDR3 sequences to IMGT reference sequences was used to assign V, D and J gene segments. For a sequence to be retained, at least a six-nucleotide match to both a V gene segment and a J gene segment was required. A rearrangement was called productive if the CDR3 had no stop codons and remained in frame with V and J, and every other rearrangement was called non-productive. Following IMGT convention, CDR3 was defined as the stretch from the second conserved V-encoded cysteine up to the conserved J-encoded phenylalanine. The earlier analysis of about 530 of the donors excluded any sequence lacking an unambiguous match to a single V gene segment. In an earlier analysis of approximately 590 of the donors, V segments were called functional above 56.7% productive rearrangements and were called segregating when the between-donor standard deviation exceeded 5%. To diagnose cytomegalovirus status from the catalog of TCR beta chain sequences, a statistical classification framework was built. In a later analysis, TCR nucleotide sequences were compared against IMGT/GENE-DB human TR gene sequences so that V and J genes could be assigned. Using the TCRdist pipeline, a later analysis assigned CDR3 sequences along with most-parsimonious VDJ recombination scenarios. In a later analysis, each TCR beta chain was defined by its CDR3 amino acid sequence together with its V-gene family, and reads without a unique V-gene family were excluded. A later analysis removed roughly 590 highly shared, low-generation-probability nucleotide sequences to deal with suspected cross-contamination and a sequencing artifact. A later analysis calculated a clonal expansion index for each public chain from normalized within-repertoire ranks of inferred template counts. A later analysis computed generation probabilities with a VDJ recombination model fitted to out-of-frame rearrangements, and checked the results against IGoR. A later analysis scored TCR-TCR, TCR-HLA and TCR-CMV co-occurrence with hypergeometric tests, applying a repertoire-size bias correction to TCR pairs. False discovery rates were estimated in a later analysis by permuting HLA or CMV assignments 20 times. In a later analysis, co-occurring TCRs were grouped using DBSCAN, with TCRdist sequence similarity added in when clustering inside HLA-allele-positive subsets. Repertoires with fewer than 30,000 or more than 120,000 public chains were left out of co-occurrence clustering, as were five repertoires with anomalous nucleotide sharing. In TCRdb, the immuneACCESS table is reduced to in-frame sequences with V and J assigned. These tables do not hold every clone; where another copy was compared, an unresolved V gene accounts for under half, and the others remain unexplained. That table supplies the V and J calls and clone size; D and trimming were determined from the DNA. The sample table records about 200,000 clones; about two thirds of these occur just once. The top ten clones comprise roughly 2.5% of the sample.

The sequenced material came from PBMCs. This clonotype was obtained from a man in his forties or fifties in good health and CMV-seropositive.

The CDR3 reads CASRPRGRVYGYTF. The nucleotide sequence is given as TGTGCCAGCAGACCCAGGGGGCGCGTCTATGGCTACACCTTC. Here the chain combines TRBV6-5 and TRBJ1-2; 8 nucleotides in the junction match TRBD1. V ends up 6 bases short and J 4 bases short, with an unmatched junction base count of 7. Looking up the germline V gene yields CDR1 MNHEY and CDR2 SVGAGI. Reading from cysteine to phenylalanine, the CDR3 counts 14 amino acids. Only the CDR3 region is kept as DNA, spanning 42 bases read in frame from base 1.